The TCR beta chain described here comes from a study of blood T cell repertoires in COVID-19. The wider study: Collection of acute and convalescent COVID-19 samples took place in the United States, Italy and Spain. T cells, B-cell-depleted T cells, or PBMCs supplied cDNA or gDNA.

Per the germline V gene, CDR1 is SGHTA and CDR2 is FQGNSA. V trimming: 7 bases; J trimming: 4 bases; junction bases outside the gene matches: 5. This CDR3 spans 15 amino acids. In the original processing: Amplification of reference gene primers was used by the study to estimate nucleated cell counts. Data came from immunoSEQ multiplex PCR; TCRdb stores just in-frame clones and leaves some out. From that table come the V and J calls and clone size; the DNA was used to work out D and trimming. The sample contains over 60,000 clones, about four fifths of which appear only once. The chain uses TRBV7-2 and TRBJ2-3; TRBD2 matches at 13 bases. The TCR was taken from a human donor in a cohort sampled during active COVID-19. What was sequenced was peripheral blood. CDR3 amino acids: CASIRTSGSADTQYF. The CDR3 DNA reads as TGTGCCAGCATCCGGACTAGCGGGAGTGCAGATACGCAGTATTTT.